A single sample is the source of the 10 T cell receptor beta chains below, sequenced in a study of shared clonotypes between healthy human individuals. Naive-designated CD8 cells lacked CD45RO, were positively enriched for CCR7, and omitted terminally differentiated effector memory CD45RA+ cells. Assay used: immunoSEQ multiplex PCR; TCRdb lists only in-frame clones, some missing. The sample gives over 2 million clones, about 95% of which show up once; roughly 1% is in the top ten. Material: naive CD8+ T cells sorted from blood. These TCRs come from a man between 18 and 35 years old in good health.

This chain joins TRBV10-2 and TRBJ2-5, with TRBD2 matching over 7 bases. The CDR3 contains 15 residues. V lost 0 bases to trimming and J lost 7 bases; unmatched junction nucleotides: 8. CDR1 WSHSY and CDR2 SAAADI come from the germline V gene. The CDR3 bases are TGCGCCAGCAGTGAGTCGGAGCGGGAAGATGGGACCCAGTACTTC. This gives the protein CASSESEREDGTQYF.

This sequence joins TRBV7-2 and TRBJ1-6, with D perhaps matching TRBD1 (6 bases). Trimming cost V 2 bases and J 4 bases, with 12 bases left between them. From germline, CDR1 is SGHTA and CDR2 FQGNSA. The length of the CDR3 is 16 residues. Written as DNA, the CDR3 is TGTGCCAGCAGCTTAAGTTGGGGGCCTTATAATTCACCCCTCCACTTT. It translates to CASSLSWGPYNSPLHF.

The J gene is TRBJ2-7, the V gene TRBV6-1; D perhaps matches TRBD1 (6 bases). The CDR3 consists of 14 residues. The ends were cut back, 2 bases at V and 5 bases at J, with 13 bases in the middle. CDR1 is MNHNS and CDR2 is SASEGT in the germline V gene. The CDR3 nucleotides read TGTGCCAGCAGTGAACGGACAGCTCCCGACGAGCAGTACTTC. Amino acid sequence: CASSERTAPDEQYF.

The chain uses TRBV9 and TRBJ2-3; D might be TRBD1 or TRBD2, each matching 6 bases. Germline CDR1 and CDR2: SGDLS and YYNGEE. V was cut by 2 bases and J by 2 bases, with 21 bases left in between. The CDR3 length is 18 residues. CDR3 sequence (DNA): TGTGCCAGCAGCGTCCCCAGGGGTGGAGGGAGCCCCACAGATACGCAGTATTTT. This encodes CASSVPRGGGSPTDTQYF. The full variable domain, rest sourced from reference TRBV9 and TRBJ2-3, is DSGVTQTPKHLITATGQRVTLRCSPRSGDLSVYWYQQSLDQGLQFLIQYYNGEERAKGNILERFSAQQFPDLHSELNLSSLELGDSALYFCASSVPRGGGSPTDTQYFGPGTRLTVL.

The rearrangement joins TRBV2 to TRBJ1-2, with TRBD1 matching 8 bases. V lost 8 bases to trimming and J lost 2 bases; unmatched junction nucleotides: 4. CDR1 SNHLY and CDR2 FYNNEI come from the germline V gene. This CDR3 spans 13 amino acids. The CDR3 reads CASDGQGNYGYTF. CDR3 sequence (DNA): TGTGCCAGCGACGGACAGGGAAACTATGGCTACACCTTC. Using reference TRBV2 and TRBJ1-2 for the parts outside the CDR3, the full variable domain is EPEVTQTPSHQVTQMGQEVILRCVPISNHLYFYWYRQILGQKVEFLVSFYNNEISEKSEIFDDQFSVERPDGSNFTLKIRSTKLEDSAMYFCASDGQGNYGYTFGSGTRLTVV.

The chain links TRBV11-2 to TRBJ2-1; the match to TRBD2 covers 9 bases. The CDR3 is 15 amino acids. V shed 6 bases, J shed 0 bases, and the junction held 3 bases outside the gene matches. In germline, CDR1 is SGHAT, CDR2 FQNNGV. The CDR3 DNA reads as TGTGCCAGCAGATTTAGCGGGAGCTCCTACAATGAGCAGTTCTTC. Translating it yields CASRFSGSSYNEQFF. Full variable domain (outside the CDR3, taken from reference TRBV11-2 and TRBJ2-1): EAGVAQSPRYKIIEKRQSVAFWCNPISGHATLYWYQQILGQGPKLLIQFQNNGVVDDSQLPKDRFSAERLKGVDSTLKIQPAKLEDSAVYLCASRFSGSSYNEQFFGPGTRLTVL.

The chain joins TRBV13 to TRBJ2-6; 7 nucleotides agree with TRBD2. The germline CDR1 and CDR2 sequences are PRHDT and FYEKMQ (reference sequence). Trimming at V came to 4 bases and at J to 4 bases, leaving 10 bases not matched to a gene. The CDR3 is 17 residues long. The DNA of the CDR3 is TGTGCCAGCAGCTCACATTGGGCGGGGGACGGGGCCAACGTCCTGACTTTC. Encoded protein: CASSSHWAGDGANVLTF.

Note on this clone: This specimen includes other DNA sequences encoding the same CDR3. The genes are TRBV11-2 and TRBJ2-1, with TRBD2 identical over 12 bases. This CDR3 comprises 15 residues. Germline CDR1 and CDR2: SGHAT and FQNNGV. The V segment lost 2 bases and the J segment 9 bases; nucleotides outside the gene matches: 5. CDR3 nucleotide sequence: TGTGCCAGCAGCTTACGGACTAGCGGGATTCTTGAGCAGTTCTTC. Residues: CASSLRTSGILEQFF.

This chain uses TRBV25-1 with TRBJ1-5, with D perhaps matching TRBD1 (5 bases). The CDR3 runs 14 residues. The germline gives CDR1 MGHDK, CDR2 SYGVNS. Trimming shortened V by 2 bases and J by 6 bases, and 11 bases separated the two germline ends. CDR3 nucleotide sequence: TGTGCCAGCAGTGAAACGGGAACAGGTCAGCCCCAGCATTTT. It yields the protein CASSETGTGQPQHF.

The chain carries TRBV11-2 and TRBJ2-1; D is possibly TRBD2 (7 bases). Germline lookup yields CDR1 SGHAT and CDR2 FQNNGV. The CDR3 is made up of 17 amino acids. The ends were cut back, 1 base at V and 2 bases at J, with 15 bases in the middle. CDR3: CASSLGPGEGAYNEQFF. As DNA, the CDR3 is TGTGCCAGCAGCTTAGGCCCCGGGGAGGGGGCCTACAATGAGCAGTTCTTC.